One sample yielded the 32 T cell receptor beta chains listed below, sequenced in a study of blood T cells in healthy people across ages (dated by TCRdb to between 2014 and 2017). The protocol used for the library was 5' RACE. TCRdb records Illumina HiSeq 2500 as the sequencer. A second PCR of about 6 to 12 cycles was run with a J-beta primer mix and a sample-barcoded 5' primer. TCRdb reprocessed the public reads (quality trimming at Q25 with fastp, clone calling with MiXCR) and kept in-frame beta chains. CDR3 protein sequences are deduplicated, and each keeps its most common genes and DNA. The sample table shows roughly 700,000 distinct CDR3 sequences, and more than 40% are seen once. The top ten clonotypes cover around a third of the sample. The sequencing sample was made of blood. All receptors come from a woman aged 60 to 75 in good health.

The chain uses TRBV2 and TRBJ1-5; maybe TRBD1 (5 bases). V lost 4 bases to trimming and J lost 7 bases, with 14 bases between them. Germline-derived CDR1 and CDR2 are SNHLY and FYNNEI. CDR3 size: 14 residues. This CDR3 is CASSVSLGTQPQHF. For the CDR3, the DNA is TGTGCCAGCAGTGTATCCCTCGGGACGCAGCCCCAGCATTTT. Full variable domain (outside the CDR3, taken from reference TRBV2 and TRBJ1-5): EPEVTQTPSHQVTQMGQEVILRCVPISNHLYFYWYRQILGQKVEFLVSFYNNEISEKSEIFDDQFSVERPDGSNFTLKIRSTKLEDSAMYFCASSVSLGTQPQHFGDGTRLSIL.

This clonotype was seen a few times. The chain couples TRBV7-2 to TRBJ2-2; D uncertain. This CDR3 comprises 13 residues. Germline V gene data show CDR1 as SGHTA and CDR2 as FQGNSA. Trimming removed 4 bases at V and 2 bases at J, with 5 bases between. The CDR3 nucleotides are TGTGCCAGCAGCTCAAAAAACACCGGGGAGCTGTTTTTT. Protein sequence: CASSSKNTGELFF.

This chain connects TRBV7-2 to TRBJ2-5; D perhaps matches TRBD1 (7 bases). Germline values: CDR1 SGHTA, CDR2 FQGNSA. The CDR3 extends over 15 amino acids. Between the trimmed V and J ends, which lost 1 base and 5 bases, there was a span of 14 bases. CDR3 residues: CASSLGGDSRETQYF. As DNA, the CDR3 is TGTGCCAGCAGCTTAGGGGGGGACAGCCGGGAGACCCAGTACTTC.

V gene TRBV29-1 combines with J gene TRBJ2-5; 7 bases are shared with TRBD1. The J call may be incorrect, as the DNA end agrees better with TRBJ2-7. This CDR3 is built from 14 residues. Germline lookup yields CDR1 SQVTM and CDR2 ANQGSEA. The DNA for the CDR3 is TGCAGCATAAAAGGGACAGTCGGTGTTACCGAGCAGTACTTC. It codes for CSIKGTVGVTEQYF.

As DNA, the CDR3 is TGCGCCAGCAGCGTGCAGGGTCCGAACACCGGGGAGCTGTTTTTT. It is translated as CASSVQGPNTGELFF. The chain employs TRBV5-1 and TRBJ2-2; D might be TRBD1 (5 bases). The V end was cut by 4 bases, the J end by 0 bases, with 10 bases between. There are 15 residues in the CDR3. Looked up from germline, CDR1 is SGHRS and CDR2 is YFSETQ.

This clonotype occurred a few times. This chain joins TRBV28 and TRBJ2-7; either TRBD1 or TRBD2 may fit D (6 bases each). The tail of the sequence fits TRBJ2-5 better, so the J call may be wrong. CDR3 length equals 14 residues. Looked up from germline, CDR1 is MDHEN and CDR2 is SYDVKM. This CDR3 is CASSVGGLEETQYF. CDR3 DNA: TGTGCCAGCAGTGTTGGGGGGCTTGAGGAGACCCAGTACTTC.

The V gene is TRBV20-1, the J gene TRBJ2-3; the match to TRBD1 covers 7 bases. The CDR3 has 16 residues. CDR1 and CDR2 from the germline V gene are DFQATT and SNEGSKA (reference sequence). V trimming: 0 bases; J trimming: 2 bases; junction bases outside the gene matches: 8. The CDR3 region is CSARDTGQVITDTQYF. The CDR3 region has the DNA TGCAGTGCTAGAGATACCGGACAGGTCATCACAGATACGCAGTATTTT.

This clonotype has just a few counts. J is TRBJ2-7 and V is TRBV12-3 or TRBV12-4; a weak D match, TRBD2 (6 bases). The length of the CDR3 is 14 residues. V dropped 0 bases and J dropped 4 bases, with 10 bases sitting between them. This CDR3 is CASSLASGHYEQYF. CDR3 nucleotide sequence: TGTGCCAGCAGTTTAGCTAGCGGACATTACGAGCAGTACTTC.

This clonotype was seen only a few times. The rearrangement links TRBV6-6 to TRBJ2-7; 8 nucleotides line up with TRBD2. The germline gives CDR1 MNHNY, CDR2 SVGAGI (reference sequence). The CDR3 sequence is 13 residues long. J was trimmed by 4 bases and V by 5 bases; bases with no gene match: 4. The CDR3 nucleotides read TGTGCCAGCAGTACTAGCGGAGTGTACGAGCAGTACTTC. Translated, it gives CASSTSGVYEQYF.

The J gene is TRBJ1-1, the V gene TRBV7-2; tentative D call: TRBD1 (5 bases). The CDR3 loop spans 14 amino acids. The V gene's germline CDR1 is SGHTA and CDR2 FQGNSA. V was shortened by 1 base and J by 5 bases, with 11 bases between the two germline ends. The CDR3 protein is CASSLVPGTTEAFF. CDR3 sequence (DNA): TGTGCCAGCAGCTTAGTACCAGGGACGACTGAAGCTTTCTTT.

By sample share, this clonotype is medium-sized. The chain combines TRBV2 with TRBJ2-1; no definite D call. CDR3 length: 16 amino acids. Germline CDR1 SNHLY, CDR2 FYNNEI. The V end lost 1 base, the J end lost 8 bases, and 18 bases lay between the germline ends. CDR3 region: CASSEGQDLGGDEQFF. In DNA form, the CDR3 reads TGTGCCAGCAGTGAAGGGCAGGATCTGGGCGGTGATGAGCAGTTCTTC.

This clonotype was seen a few times. V gene TRBV4-3 combines with J gene TRBJ2-3; D remains unclear. V lost 0 bases, J lost 2 bases, and 12 bases lay in between. From germline, CDR1 is LGHNA and CDR2 YSLEER. CDR3 size: 16 residues. In DNA form, the CDR3 reads TGCGCCAGCAGCCAAGAAAACAGAAACCCCACAGATACGCAGTATTTT. Its protein is CASSQENRNPTDTQYF.

The chain uses TRBV4-1 and TRBJ2-7, with 11 bases lining up with TRBD2. This CDR3 spans 17 amino acids. The germline CDR1 and CDR2 sequences are MGHRA and YSYEKL. V lost 4 bases to trimming and J lost 7 bases; unmatched junction nucleotides: 15. The CDR3 DNA follows: TGCGCCAGCAGCCCACCAGAACTAGCGGGAGTCCACAATGAGCAGTACTTC. This gives the protein CASSPPELAGVHNEQYF.

The CDR3 DNA sequence: TGTGCCATCAAGCCGGGACTAGCGTTCACTGAGCAGTTCTTC. Protein: CAIKPGLAFTEQFF. The gene calls are TRBV10-3 and TRBJ2-1, with TRBD2 matching over 10 bases. This CDR3 region has 14 residues. Trimming cost V 7 bases and J 9 bases; bases outside gene matches: 9. Germline V lookup: CDR1 ENHRY, CDR2 SYGVKD.

This chain uses TRBV27 with TRBJ2-1, with 7 positions matching TRBD1. The end of the DNA is better explained by TRBJ2-7, so the J call may be wrong. The germline CDR1 and CDR2 sequences are MNHEY and SMNVEV (reference sequence). CDR3 length: 15 amino acids. The CDR3 reads CASSSPRQGYNEQYF. Here the CDR3 DNA reads TGTGCCAGCAGTTCTCCGAGACAGGGTTACAATGAGCAGTACTTC.

V and J are TRBV6-5 and TRBJ1-2, with 8 bases matching TRBD1. Germline V gene lookup returns CDR1 MNHEY and CDR2 SVGAGI. J lost 2 bases, V lost 8 bases, and 4 bases had no gene match. The CDR3 loop spans 13 amino acids. The CDR3 DNA follows: TGTGCCAGCGGGCGACAGGGGAACTATGGCTACACCTTC. Its protein product is CASGRQGNYGYTF.

This clonotype was recorded at least ten times. The V call is TRBV29-1, the J call TRBJ2-7, with D possibly being TRBD1 (7 bases). CDR3 length: 13 amino acids. Germline V gene lookup returns CDR1 SQVTM and CDR2 ANQGSEA. Trimming shortened V by 6 bases and J by 4 bases, and 16 bases separated the two germline ends. For the CDR3, the DNA is TGCAGCGTCGGGGGACAGACCCTGTACGAGCAGTACTTC. It yields the protein CSVGGQTLYEQYF.

This chain connects TRBV18 to TRBJ2-7; D may correspond to TRBD1 or TRBD2 (6 bases each). The germline V and J ends were trimmed by 5 bases and 0 bases, with 17 bases remaining between them. This CDR3 has 16 residues. Germline V CDR1 and CDR2: KGHSH, LQKENI. CDR3 coding DNA: TGTGCCAGCTCAGTCCGTGGGGGGCTAAGCTCCTACGAGCAGTACTTC. Its translation is CASSVRGGLSSYEQYF.

This clonotype has more than one count but fewer than ten. The chain recombines TRBV10-3 with TRBJ2-5; 10 bases fit TRBD2. The J call is uncertain, as TRBJ2-7 better fits the DNA end. Per germline, CDR1 ENHRY and CDR2 SYGVKD. The CDR3 spans 13 residues. The CDR3 region has the DNA TGTGCCATCGCGGCTAGCGGGAGTTCCGAGCAGTACTTC. It specifies CAIAASGSSEQYF.

This clonotype appeared a few times. The germline gene is not matched at one end of the junction; a read error may be the cause. The chain recombines TRBV13 with TRBJ2-6; TRBD1 is a possible D gene (7 bases). From germline, CDR1 is PRHDT and CDR2 FYEKMQ (reference sequence). The CDR3 is made up of 13 amino acids. CDR3 bases: TGTGCCAGCGTGGGCCAGGGGGGCAACGTCCTGACTTTC. Translated, it gives CASVGQGGNVLTF.

The chain recombines TRBV4-1 with TRBJ2-5; 9 nucleotides align to TRBD2. The DNA end lines up better with TRBJ2-7; the J call may be wrong. Looked up from germline, CDR1 is MGHRA and CDR2 is YSYEKL. This CDR3 contains 15 residues. DNA of the CDR3: TGCGCCAGCAGCCAAGGTAGCGGGAGACGCTACGAGCAGTACTTC. It translates to CASSQGSGRRYEQYF.

This sequence joins TRBV7-2 and TRBJ1-1; D not resolved. The CDR3 loop spans 14 amino acids. Germline assignment: CDR1 SGHTA and CDR2 FQGNSA. The V gene lost 2 bases and the J gene lost 2 bases, with 9 bases spanning the gap. For the CDR3, the DNA is TGTGCCAGCAGCTTAAAACAGACAAACACTGAAGCTTTCTTT. Translated, it gives CASSLKQTNTEAFF.

V and J are TRBV2 and TRBJ2-1, with a possible D match to TRBD2 (7 bases). Trimming shortened V by 4 bases and J by 10 bases, and 17 bases separated the two germline ends. The CDR3 extends over 14 amino acids. Germline CDR1 is SNHLY and CDR2 is FYNNEI. CDR3 protein: CASSGGGRRGEQFF. CDR3 DNA: TGTGCCAGCAGTGGCGGCGGGAGAAGGGGGGAGCAGTTCTTC.

This clonotype was picked up a small number of times. The genes are TRBV5-4 and TRBJ2-5; 8 bases fit TRBD2. The germline gives CDR1 SGHNT, CDR2 YYREEE (reference sequence). The ends lost 3 bases at V and 3 bases at J; junction bases unmatched: 7. The CDR3 contains 15 residues. CDR3 sequence reads: CASSSTGTSKETQYF. As DNA, the CDR3 is TGTGCCAGCAGCTCTACCGGGACTAGTAAAGAGACCCAGTACTTC.

This rearrangement joins TRBV7-2 to TRBJ2-5, with 9 nucleotides matching TRBD2. This CDR3 is 16 amino acids long. Per the germline V gene, CDR1 is SGHTA and CDR2 is FQGNSA. The ends lost 5 bases at V and 7 bases at J; junction bases unmatched: 14. The CDR3 region has the DNA TGTGCCAGCAGCACGGTTGGACTAGCGCCCGGTGGGACCCAGTACTTC. Translation gives CASSTVGLAPGGTQYF. The full variable domain, completed using reference TRBV7-2 and TRBJ2-5, is GAGVSQSPSNKVTEKGKDVELRCDPISGHTALYWYRQSLGQGLEFLIYFQGNSAPDKSGLPSDRFSAERTGGSVSTLTIQRTQQEDSAVYLCASSTVGLAPGGTQYFGPGTRLLVL.

V usage is TRBV6-1 and J usage is TRBJ2-3, with D unresolved. The V end was cut by 2 bases, the J end by 7 bases, with 4 bases between. The CDR3 is 11 amino acids. Germline V gene lookup returns CDR1 MNHNS and CDR2 SASEGT. CDR3 region: CASSEPNTQYF. CDR3 bases: TGTGCCAGCAGTGAACCGAATACGCAGTATTTT.

This chain connects TRBV20-1 to TRBJ1-1, with D unresolved. There are 12 residues in the CDR3. Germline V lookup: CDR1 DFQATT, CDR2 SNEGSKA (reference sequence). The CDR3 bases are TGCAGCGCGAGCGACACTTACACTGAAGCTTTCTTT. This encodes CSASDTYTEAFF.

As regards this clonotype: A much larger clone differs from this one at a single base, so this may be a read error. The chain carries TRBV5-1 and TRBJ2-4; 9 positions match TRBD1. The end of the DNA is better explained by TRBJ2-7, so the J call may be wrong. Per the germline V gene, CDR1 is SGHRS and CDR2 is YFSETQ. CDR3 length: 16 amino acids. This CDR3 reads CASSLAGDRDLDEQYF. The DNA of the CDR3 is TGCGCCAGCAGCTTGGCTGGGGACAGGGACTTAGACGAGCAGTACTTC.

V usage is TRBV12-3 or TRBV12-4 and J usage is TRBJ2-4; D ambiguous. V lost 7 bases, J lost 1 base, and 8 bases lay in between. The CDR3 totals 13 residues. The CDR3 DNA follows: TGTGCCAGCAATGCATTGGCCAAAAACATTCAGTACTTC. It specifies CASNALAKNIQYF.

This clonotype was observed a handful of times. CDR3 DNA: TGCAGCGTTGAAGCCAGGACAGGGTGGGGCTATGGCTACACCTTC. Its protein product is CSVEARTGWGYGYTF. The V gene is TRBV29-1, the J gene TRBJ1-2; 8 positions agree with TRBD1. The CDR3 loop spans 15 amino acids. J lost 4 bases, V lost 1 base, and 8 bases had no gene match. Germline V lookup: CDR1 SQVTM, CDR2 ANQGSEA. The full variable domain, completed using reference TRBV29-1 and TRBJ1-2, is SAVISQKPSRDICQRGTSLTIQCQVDSQVTMMFWYRQQPGQSLTLIATANQGSEATYESGFVIDKFPISRPNLTFSTLTVSNMSPEDSSIYLCSVEARTGWGYGYTFGSGTRLTVV.

This sequence joins TRBV20-1 and TRBJ2-3; D is possibly TRBD2 (5 bases). This CDR3 has 11 residues. The germline V gene encodes CDR1 DFQATT and CDR2 SNEGSKA (reference sequence). CDR3 in amino acids: CGGGRTDTQYF. DNA for the CDR3: TGCGGAGGAGGACGCACAGATACGCAGTATTTT.

The CDR3: CASRAQGLGPYGPDTQYF. Here the CDR3 DNA reads TGCGCCAGCAGGGCCCAGGGCCTCGGACCGTATGGGCCAGATACGCAGTATTTT. The chain carries TRBV5-1 and TRBJ2-3; maybe TRBD1 (5 bases). The germline gives CDR1 SGHRS, CDR2 YFSETQ. This CDR3 has 18 residues. The V end was cut by 5 bases, the J end by 4 bases, with 26 bases between.